The rows below give T cell receptor beta chains drawn from one sample of a study of blood T cell repertoires in COVID-19. Data came from immunoSEQ multiplex PCR; TCRdb stores just in-frame clones and leaves some out. The repertoire holds a few hundred thousand clones, with approximately 90% as singletons. The specimen was peripheral blood. The receptor set was obtained from a man between 25 and 39 years old who had recovered from COVID-19. Both conserved end residues are part of each CDR3. The D gene is left open where the match is weak. The size entry is marked missing in some rows and otherwise reads once, few, many or a size class.

v_call	d_call	clone_size	j_call	cdr3_aa	cdr3_nt
TRBV5-1	NA	NA	TRBJ2-5	CASSPFQETQYF	TGCGCCAGCAGCCCATTCCAAGAGACCCAGTACTTC
TRBV4-1	NA	once	TRBJ1-6	CASSQVQNSPLHF	TGCGCCAGCAGCCAAGTTCAGAATTCACCCCTCCACTTT
TRBV9	TRBD2	NA	TRBJ2-1	CASSDQLGTSPFEQFF	TGTGCCAGCAGCGATCAACTGGGGACTAGCCCATTCGAGCAGTTCTTC
TRBV11-1	NA	NA	TRBJ2-3	CASRVASASTDTQYF	TGTGCCAGTAGAGTGGCTAGTGCTAGCACAGATACGCAGTATTTT
TRBV13	TRBD1	NA	TRBJ1-1	CASSWDREWKTEAFF	TGTGCCAGCAGCTGGGACAGGGAGTGGAAGACTGAAGCTTTCTTT
TRBV6-6	TRBD1	NA	TRBJ2-1	CASRDRGYNEQFF	TGTGCCAGCAGGGACAGGGGCTACAATGAGCAGTTCTTC
TRBV6-2/TRBV6-3	TRBD2	NA	TRBJ2-1	CASSLSTSGSYNEQFF	TGTGCCAGCAGTCTCTCAACTAGCGGCTCCTACAATGAGCAGTTCTTC
TRBV25-1	NA	NA	TRBJ2-7	CASSPLDFVGALYF	TGTGCCAGCAGTCCCCTCGATTTCGTAGGGGCCTTGTACTTC
TRBV4-3	TRBD1	NA	TRBJ1-4	CASSPQGAALSGLFF	TGCGCCAGCAGCCCCCAGGGGGCGGCCCTCAGTGGACTGTTTTTT
TRBV7-2	NA	once	TRBJ2-7	CASSLQRSSYEQYF	TGTGCCAGCAGCTTACAGCGGAGCTCCTACGAGCAGTACTTC
TRBV19	TRBD1	NA	TRBJ2-7	CASRGQGGPYEQYF	TGTGCCAGTAGGGGACAGGGAGGACCCTACGAGCAGTACTTC
TRBV11-3	NA	NA	TRBJ2-3	CASSPGFSTDTQYF	TGTGCCAGCAGCCCCGGGTTTAGCACAGATACGCAGTATTTT
TRBV5-1	TRBD2	NA	TRBJ2-1	CASSPSSGGTPYNEQFF	TGCGCCAGCAGCCCCTCTAGCGGGGGGACCCCCTACAATGAGCAGTTCTTC
TRBV18	NA	NA	TRBJ1-2	CASSPSVQGTPDGYTF	TGTGCCAGCTCACCCTCTGTACAGGGTACCCCTGACGGCTACACCTTC
TRBV5-5	TRBD1	NA	TRBJ1-2	CASSLGGQGFYGYTF	TGTGCCAGCAGCTTGGGGGGACAGGGATTCTATGGCTACACCTTC
TRBV2	TRBD1	NA	TRBJ2-5	CASTGFIRQGAWETQYF	TGTGCCAGCACAGGTTTTATAAGACAGGGGGCTTGGGAGACCCAGTACTTC
TRBV29-1	NA	NA	TRBJ1-3	CSVLGGSGNTIYF	TGCAGCGTTCTCGGGGGTTCTGGAAACACCATATATTTT
TRBV7-8	NA	NA	TRBJ1-6	CASSFGTNSPLHF	TGTGCCAGCAGCTTTGGGACAAATTCACCCCTCCACTTT
TRBV3-1/TRBV3-2	TRBD1	NA	TRBJ1-5	CASSQGPQGAQPQHF	TGTGCCAGCAGCCAAGGACCGCAGGGGGCCCAGCCCCAGCATTTT
TRBV30	NA	NA	TRBJ2-7	CAKAVNPYEQYF	TGTGCCAAAGCGGTAAATCCCTACGAGCAGTACTTC
TRBV3-1/TRBV3-2	NA	NA	TRBJ1-1	CASSLGSTAASTEAFF	TGTGCCAGCAGCCTCGGGTCCACTGCAGCCAGCACTGAAGCTTTCTTT
TRBV6-4	NA	few	TRBJ1-6	CASSDGRDNSPLHF	TGTGCCAGCAGTGACGGCAGGGATAATTCACCCCTCCACTTT
TRBV4-3	NA	NA	TRBJ1-1	CASSRTGNTEAFF	TGCGCCAGCAGCCGAACCGGGAACACTGAAGCTTTCTTT
TRBV29-1	NA	NA	TRBJ1-5	CSVWDFDQPQHF	TGCAGCGTCTGGGACTTCGATCAGCCCCAGCATTTT
TRBV9	NA	NA	TRBJ2-3	CASSVASWSMGPDTQYF	TGTGCCAGCAGCGTAGCTTCCTGGTCCATGGGGCCAGATACGCAGTATTTT
TRBV4-1	NA	NA	TRBJ1-1	CASSQGTAMNTEAFF	TGCGCCAGCAGCCAAGGAACAGCCATGAACACTGAAGCTTTCTTT
TRBV27	NA	NA	TRBJ2-7	CASSRQAGTPTYEQYF	TGTGCCAGCAGTCGTCAAGCCGGGACACCCACCTACGAGCAGTACTTC
TRBV9	TRBD2	NA	TRBJ2-1	CASSPSRASGSNEQFF	TGTGCCAGCAGCCCTTCCCGCGCTAGCGGAAGCAATGAGCAGTTCTTC
TRBV6-7	NA	NA	TRBJ2-7	CASWGQDYEQYF	TGTGCCAGCTGGGGACAAGACTACGAGCAGTACTTC
TRBV5-1	TRBD2	NA	TRBJ2-1	CASSLIERGDNEQFF	TGCGCCAGCAGCTTGATCGAGCGGGGGGACAATGAGCAGTTCTTC
TRBV29-1	NA	once	TRBJ2-1	CSVEVGSYNEQFF	TGCAGCGTTGAGGTCGGCTCCTACAATGAGCAGTTCTTC
TRBV5-6	NA	NA	TRBJ2-5	CASSLSGLGEETQYF	TGTGCCAGCAGCTTGAGTGGGTTGGGAGAAGAGACCCAGTACTTC
TRBV6-5	NA	once	TRBJ2-7	CASSYSLVRPYEQYF	TGTGCCAGCAGTTACTCTCTAGTACGACCCTACGAGCAGTACTTC
TRBV2	TRBD1	NA	TRBJ2-7	CASSWTGGYEQYF	TGTGCCAGCAGCTGGACAGGGGGTTACGAGCAGTACTTC
TRBV7-2	TRBD1	NA	TRBJ2-2	CASSSRGGQGVGELFF	TGTGCCAGCAGCTCCCGCGGGGGACAGGGGGTCGGGGAGCTGTTTTTT
TRBV6-5	NA	NA	TRBJ1-4	CASRDGGASREKLFF	TGTGCCAGCAGGGACGGAGGGGCAAGTAGAGAAAAACTGTTTTTT
TRBV4-1	NA	NA	TRBJ1-2	CASSQDRGEGGQSYGYTF	TGCGCCAGCAGCCAAGATCGAGGGGAAGGAGGACAGTCCTATGGCTACACCTTC
TRBV2	TRBD1	NA	TRBJ1-1	CASSGEHRGTTEAFF	TGTGCCAGCAGTGGCGAGCACAGGGGGACCACTGAAGCTTTCTTT
TRBV28	TRBD1	NA	TRBJ1-2	CASSRGTGGPNGYTF	TGTGCCAGCAGTCGCGGGACAGGGGGCCCGAATGGCTACACCTTC
TRBV6-5	TRBD2	NA	TRBJ2-2	CASSSPASGGELFF	TGTGCCAGCAGCTCCCCGGCTAGCGGCGGGGAGCTGTTTTTT
TRBV11-2	TRBD1	NA	TRBJ1-2	CASSLAGTGGIGYTF	TGTGCCAGCAGCTTAGCAGGGACAGGGGGCATTGGCTACACCTTC
TRBV4-3	TRBD2	NA	TRBJ2-3	CASSQGPGTSGGNTQYF	TGCGCCAGCAGCCAAGGACCCGGGACTAGCGGGGGGAATACGCAGTATTTT
TRBV4-3	NA	NA	TRBJ1-4	CASSPDGRDEKLFF	TGCGCCAGCAGCCCGGACGGGCGGGATGAAAAACTGTTTTTT
TRBV3-1/TRBV3-2	TRBD1	NA	TRBJ1-1	CASSHIYRGPIMNTEAFF	TGTGCCAGCAGCCACATTTACAGGGGACCCATTATGAACACTGAAGCTTTCTTT
TRBV12-3/TRBV12-4	TRBD1	NA	TRBJ1-2	CASTSGGDYGYTF	TGTGCCAGCACATCAGGGGGTGACTATGGCTACACCTTC
TRBV19	NA	NA	TRBJ1-5	CASSIDFTRVQPQHF	TGTGCCAGTAGTATAGATTTCACGAGGGTCCAGCCCCAGCATTTT
TRBV28	NA	once	TRBJ1-4	CASSFRGKNEKLFF	TGTGCCAGCAGTTTTCGGGGAAAGAATGAAAAACTGTTTTTT
TRBV9	NA	many	TRBJ2-2	CASSPPEGGGELFF	TGTGCCAGCAGCCCTCCCGAGGGCGGCGGGGAGCTGTTTTTT
TRBV18	TRBD1	NA	TRBJ2-5	CASSPRDSLGETQYF	TGTGCCAGCTCACCTCGGGACAGTTTGGGAGAGACCCAGTACTTC
TRBV10-3	NA	NA	TRBJ1-1	CAIRTEQEAFF	TGTGCCATCAGGACAGAGCAAGAAGCTTTCTTT
TRBV11-2	NA	NA	TRBJ1-1	CASTLGRGVTEAFF	TGTGCCAGCACTCTTGGGAGGGGTGTGACTGAAGCTTTCTTT
TRBV6-1	TRBD1	many	TRBJ1-5	CASSESNLFTGVRYQPQHF	TGTGCCAGCAGTGAATCCAACCTCTTTACAGGGGTAAGGTATCAGCCCCAGCATTTT
TRBV5-1	NA	NA	TRBJ2-3	CASSLGGGHGIGDTQYF	TGCGCCAGCAGCTTGGGGGGCGGCCACGGAATTGGAGATACGCAGTATTTT
TRBV7-9	NA	NA	TRBJ1-1	CASSFKGGGAEAFF	TGTGCCAGCAGCTTCAAAGGGGGAGGGGCTGAAGCTTTCTTT
TRBV7-9	NA	NA	TRBJ1-2	CASSVQAASGYTF	TGTGCCAGCAGCGTCCAGGCCGCCTCAGGCTACACCTTC
TRBV10-3	TRBD2	NA	TRBJ2-2	CAGRGRPTSGGAIGELFF	TGTGCCGGGCGAGGGAGGCCGACTAGCGGGGGGGCCATCGGGGAGCTGTTTTTT
TRBV4-3	NA	NA	TRBJ1-1	CASRFSGGPTEAFF	TGCGCCAGCAGATTTAGCGGGGGGCCCACTGAAGCTTTCTTT
TRBV19	NA	NA	TRBJ2-6	CASSIPGRRVSGANVLTF	TGTGCCAGTAGTATCCCGGGCAGGAGGGTCTCTGGGGCCAACGTCCTGACTTTC
TRBV24-1	NA	NA	TRBJ1-5	CATSDPPPLDERINQPQHF	TGTGCCACCAGTGATCCACCCCCCCTTGATGAGAGGATTAATCAGCCCCAGCATTTT